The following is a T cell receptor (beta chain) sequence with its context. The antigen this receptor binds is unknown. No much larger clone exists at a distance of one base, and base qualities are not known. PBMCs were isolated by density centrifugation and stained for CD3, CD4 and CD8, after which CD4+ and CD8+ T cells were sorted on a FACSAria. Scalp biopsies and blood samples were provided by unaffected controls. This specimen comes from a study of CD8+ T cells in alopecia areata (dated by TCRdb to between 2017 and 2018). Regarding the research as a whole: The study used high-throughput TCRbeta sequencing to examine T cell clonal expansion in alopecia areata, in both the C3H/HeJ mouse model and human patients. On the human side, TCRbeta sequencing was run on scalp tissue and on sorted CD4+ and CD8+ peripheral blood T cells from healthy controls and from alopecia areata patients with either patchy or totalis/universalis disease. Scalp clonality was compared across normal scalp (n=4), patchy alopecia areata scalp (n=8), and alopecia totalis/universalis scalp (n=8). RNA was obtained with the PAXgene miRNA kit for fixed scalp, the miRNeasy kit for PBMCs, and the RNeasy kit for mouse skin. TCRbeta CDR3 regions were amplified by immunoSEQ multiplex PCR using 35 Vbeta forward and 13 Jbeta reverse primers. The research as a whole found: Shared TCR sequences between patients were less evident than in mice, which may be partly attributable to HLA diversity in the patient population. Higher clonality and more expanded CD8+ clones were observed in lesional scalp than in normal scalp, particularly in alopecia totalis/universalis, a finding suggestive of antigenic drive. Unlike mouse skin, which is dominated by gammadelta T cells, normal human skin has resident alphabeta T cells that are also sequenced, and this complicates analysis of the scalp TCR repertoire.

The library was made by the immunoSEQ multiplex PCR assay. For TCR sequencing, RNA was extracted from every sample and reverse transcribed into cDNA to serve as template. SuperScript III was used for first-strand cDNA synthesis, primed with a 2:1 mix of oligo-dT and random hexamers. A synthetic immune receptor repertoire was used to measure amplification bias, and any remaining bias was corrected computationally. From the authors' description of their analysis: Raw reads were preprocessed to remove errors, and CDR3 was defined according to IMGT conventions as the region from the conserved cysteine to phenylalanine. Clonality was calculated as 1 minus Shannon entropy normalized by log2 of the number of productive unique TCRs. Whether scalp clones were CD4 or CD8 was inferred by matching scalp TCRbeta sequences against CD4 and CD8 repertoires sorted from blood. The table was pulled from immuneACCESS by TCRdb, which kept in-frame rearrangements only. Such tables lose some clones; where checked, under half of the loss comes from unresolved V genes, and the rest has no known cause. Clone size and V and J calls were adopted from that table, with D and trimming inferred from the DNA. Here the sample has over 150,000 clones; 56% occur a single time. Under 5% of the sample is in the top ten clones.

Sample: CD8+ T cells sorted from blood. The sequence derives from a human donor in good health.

CDR3 protein: CATGTAPLYQPQHF. The sequence in DNA is TGTGCCACCGGAACAGCGCCACTATATCAGCCCCAGCATTTT. The sequence joins TRBV15 to TRBJ1-5; the D gene cannot be named for sure. The CDR3 covers 14 residues, taking in both the cysteine and the phenylalanine. Only the CDR3 part of the read is kept: 42 bases, read in frame from the first base. V lost 8 bases and J lost 5 bases; the stretch between them is 16 bases long. The germline V gene (reference sequence) supplies CDR1 LNHNV and CDR2 YYDKDF.